The 23 T cell receptor beta chains below come from one sample, sequenced in a study of blood T cells in healthy people across ages. Primers used in a second PCR of roughly 6 to 12 cycles were a sample-barcoded 5' primer and a J-beta primer mix. Using its own MiXCR run on the 5' RACE reads, TCRdb lists one record per CDR3 protein. The data hold about 640,000 distinct CDR3 sequences, with about 30% observed a single time. Sequencing input: blood. These receptors originate from a woman older than 75 in good health.

This chain joins TRBV20-1 and TRBJ2-3; D possibly matches TRBD1 or TRBD2 (5 bases each). CDR1 and CDR2 from the germline V gene are DFQATT and SNEGSKA (reference sequence). The CDR3 length is 16 residues. The V end lost 3 bases, the J end lost 0 bases, and 16 bases lay between the germline ends. Written as DNA, the CDR3 is TGCAGTGCTAGCCCTGGGACGAGCTCCAGCACAGATACGCAGTATTTT. It yields the protein CSASPGTSSSTDTQYF.

About this clonotype itself: A much bigger clone sits one base away, suggesting this may be a read error. This rearrangement joins TRBV3-1 to TRBJ2-7; D is unresolved. The CDR3 runs 15 residues. Per the germline V gene, CDR1 is LGHDT and CDR2 is YNNKEL (reference sequence). Trimming shortened V by 0 bases and J by 7 bases, and 16 bases separated the two germline ends. CDR3 residues: CASSQDLAPWDEQYF. The DNA for the CDR3 is TGTGCCAGCAGCCAAGATCTGGCTCCCTGGGATGAGCAGTACTTC.

The chain uses TRBV27 and TRBJ1-5, with D uncertain. This CDR3 spans 14 amino acids. Germline V gene lookup returns CDR1 MNHEY and CDR2 SMNVEV (reference sequence). The V gene lost 6 bases and the J gene lost 1 base, with 10 bases spanning the gap. The CDR3 loop reads CASRRAASNQPQHF. The CDR3 DNA reads TGTGCCAGCAGGAGAGCTGCCAGCAATCAGCCCCAGCATTTT.

This clonotype was picked up a small number of times. One base away lies a much larger clone, so this may be a sequencing read error. The chain joins TRBV6-5 to TRBJ2-5; D uncertain. Judging by the DNA end, TRBJ2-7 fits better; the J call may be wrong. The CDR3 has 13 amino acids. Germline V gives CDR1 MNHEY, CDR2 SVGAGI. Here the CDR3 DNA reads TGTGCCAGCAGTTATGGGGAAACGCACGAGCAGTACTTC. It yields the protein CASSYGETHEQYF.

With regard to this clonotype: A much larger clone lies a single base off, so this may be a read error. The chain links TRBV7-2 to TRBJ1-2; TRBD1 is a possible D gene (5 bases). The CDR3 runs 14 residues. Germline values: CDR1 SGHTA, CDR2 FQGNSA. V was cut by 7 bases and J by 4 bases, with 16 bases left in between. The CDR3 here is CASTLGDSTYGYTF. CDR3 in DNA: TGTGCCAGCACCCTCGGAGACAGTACCTATGGCTACACCTTC.

The chain is built from TRBV5-1 and TRBJ2-3; D possibly corresponds to TRBD2 (6 bases). This CDR3 contains 16 residues. Trimming stripped 4 bases from V and 4 bases from J, with 19 bases between. Germline CDR1 reads SGHRS; CDR2 reads YFSETQ. Here the CDR3 reads CASSGEDTPSADTQYF. In nucleotides, the CDR3 is TGCGCCAGCAGCGGGGAGGATACGCCGTCGGCAGATACGCAGTATTTT.

The chain is built from TRBV27 and TRBJ1-5; no clear D gene. Germline assignment: CDR1 MNHEY and CDR2 SMNVEV (reference sequence). This CDR3 is built from 14 residues. V lost 6 bases, J lost 3 bases, and 12 bases lay in between. Here the CDR3 reads CASRAREVNQPQHF. The CDR3 DNA follows: TGTGCCAGCAGGGCGCGAGAGGTCAATCAGCCCCAGCATTTT.

This clonotype has more than one count but fewer than ten. A read error is possible here, since a much larger clone lies one base away. The rearrangement joins TRBV20-1 to TRBJ1-5; TRBD1 agrees at 7 bases. J was trimmed by 2 bases and V by 3 bases; bases with no gene match: 7. Germline V CDR1 and CDR2: DFQATT, SNEGSKA (reference sequence). The CDR3 totals 15 residues. The CDR3 protein is CSASDRDSRNQPQHF. The CDR3 bases are TGCAGTGCTAGTGACAGGGACAGCCGCAATCAGCCCCAGCATTTT.

This clonotype has more than one count but fewer than ten. The chain combines TRBV20-1 with TRBJ2-5; D unclear. This CDR3 region has 13 residues. CDR1 is DFQATT and CDR2 is SNEGSKA in the germline V gene (reference sequence). Trimming took off 6 bases at V and 11 bases at J, with 22 bases between the two ends. CDR3 protein: CSARLDKNNEQYF. For the CDR3, the DNA is TGCAGTGCCCGATTAGACAAGAACAATGAGCAGTACTTC.

The chain couples TRBV2 to TRBJ2-7, with 8 positions matching TRBD2. V shed 4 bases and J 0 bases; nucleotides not matched to a gene: 2. The germline V gene encodes CDR1 SNHLY and CDR2 FYNNEI. The CDR3 extends over 14 amino acids. CDR3 loop: CASSGREASYEQYF. DNA for the CDR3: TGTGCCAGCAGTGGGCGGGAGGCCTCCTACGAGCAGTACTTC.

This chain uses TRBV4-2 with TRBJ2-5; TRBD2 matches 8 bases. The end of the DNA is better explained by TRBJ2-7, so the J call may be wrong. The V gene's germline CDR1 is LGHNA and CDR2 YNFKEQ. The CDR3 runs 15 residues. CDR3 region: CASSQVPGGVYEQYF. The CDR3 bases are TGTGCCAGCAGCCAAGTACCGGGAGGGGTCTACGAGCAGTACTTC.

A few counts support this clonotype. This chain links TRBV2 with TRBJ2-3, with 9 bases identical to TRBD1. Germline V gives CDR1 SNHLY, CDR2 FYNNEI. V was pared by 4 bases and J by 3 bases, with 8 bases of the junction left unmatched. This CDR3 comprises 16 residues. The CDR3 reads CASSADRGVSTDTQYF. Here the CDR3 DNA reads TGTGCCAGCAGTGCGGACAGGGGTGTTTCGACAGATACGCAGTATTTT.

This clonotype was observed a few times. The V call is TRBV29-1, the J call TRBJ1-1; tentative D call: TRBD1 (5 bases). The germline V and J ends were trimmed by 7 bases and 10 bases, with 19 bases remaining between them. The V gene's germline CDR1 is SQVTM and CDR2 ANQGSEA. The CDR3 sequence is 12 residues long. For the CDR3, the DNA is TGCAGCGCTCGGGAAAGGGGAGGAGGAGCTTTCTTT. Translated: CSARERGGGAFF. The full variable domain, with the rest looked up from reference TRBV29-1 and TRBJ1-1, is SAVISQKPSRDICQRGTSLTIQCQVDSQVTMMFWYRQQPGQSLTLIATANQGSEATYESGFVIDKFPISRPNLTFSTLTVSNMSPEDSSIYLCSARERGGGAFFGQGTRLTVV.

On this clonotype: A much larger clone lies a single base off, so this may be a read error. DNA for the CDR3: TGTGCCAGCGGACGCGCCGGGACAGGGGGCCACAATGAGCAGTTCTTC. Protein product: CASGRAGTGGHNEQFF. The chain joins TRBV6-6 to TRBJ2-1; 12 bases line up with TRBD1. The germline V gene has CDR1 MNHNY and CDR2 SVGAGI (reference sequence). The V segment lost 8 bases and the J segment 5 bases; nucleotides outside the gene matches: 10. This CDR3 is built from 16 residues.

The chain has TRBV5-1 and TRBJ2-5; a weak D match, TRBD2 (5 bases). The CDR3 is 15 amino acids. CDR1 SGHRS and CDR2 YFSETQ come from the germline V gene. V shed 0 bases and J shed 11 bases, with 20 bases lying between them. CDR3 coding DNA: TGCGCCAGCAGCTTGGGCCTGCAGGAGGCAAATGAGCAGTACTTC. Amino acid sequence: CASSLGLQEANEQYF.

At least ten counts were recorded for this clonotype. The germline gene is not matched at one end of the junction; a read error may be the cause. This chain uses TRBV7-2 with TRBJ1-1, with D maybe TRBD1 (6 bases). Germline lookup yields CDR1 SGHTA and CDR2 FQGNSA. This CDR3 spans 14 amino acids. CDR3 nucleotides: TGTGCCAGCAGTTTAGGCAGGGGAAACACTGAAGCTTTCTTT. This gives the protein CASSLGRGNTEAFF.

This clonotype was picked up a small number of times. A much larger clone differs from this one at a single base, so this may be a read error. J is TRBJ2-1 and V is TRBV6-5; D not certain. The V gene lost 5 bases and the J gene lost 10 bases, with 12 bases spanning the gap. This CDR3 region has 12 residues. Germline lookup yields CDR1 MNHEY and CDR2 SVGAGI. The CDR3 DNA is TGTGCCAGCAGTCATAACAGCTACGAGCAGTTCTTC. This encodes CASSHNSYEQFF.

This clonotype was observed at least ten times. This chain uses TRBV7-2 with TRBJ1-6; the D gene is possibly TRBD1 (5 bases). V gave up 0 bases and J gave up 4 bases, with 13 bases separating them. The CDR3 consists of 17 residues. Germline loops: CDR1 SGHTA, CDR2 FQGNSA. CDR3 DNA sequence: TGTGCCAGCAGCTTAGCTGGGCCAGGGAGTTATAATTCACCCCTCCACTTT. Protein: CASSLAGPGSYNSPLHF.

This clonotype was counted ten times or more. V gene TRBV29-1 combines with J gene TRBJ1-1; D is ambiguous. Per germline, CDR1 SQVTM and CDR2 ANQGSEA. Trimming removed 6 bases at V and 13 bases at J, with 21 bases between. This CDR3 contains 12 residues. CDR3: CSVFDGAARGFF. CDR3 coding DNA: TGCAGCGTGTTCGATGGAGCGGCCCGGGGTTTCTTT.

The sample holds many counts of this clonotype. V gene TRBV7-2 combines with J gene TRBJ2-5, with D hard to call. The germline CDR1 and CDR2 sequences are SGHTA and FQGNSA. This CDR3 has 13 amino acids. Trimming shortened V by 5 bases and J by 5 bases, and 12 bases separated the two germline ends. The chain's CDR3 is CASSDSALETQYF. The CDR3, as DNA: TGTGCCAGCAGCGACTCGGCTTTGGAGACCCAGTACTTC.

This clonotype has a count of ten or more. V and J are TRBV12-3 or TRBV12-4 and TRBJ2-5; TRBD2 agrees at 8 bases. CDR3 size: 15 residues. V lost 2 bases to trimming and J lost 6 bases; unmatched junction nucleotides: 8. The CDR3 coding sequence is TGTGCCAGCAGTTTACCCAGCGGGGGAGCGAAGACCCAGTACTTC. Its translation: CASSLPSGGAKTQYF.

V usage is TRBV20-1 and J usage is TRBJ1-1; D call uncertain. From germline, CDR1 is DFQATT and CDR2 SNEGSKA (reference sequence). V lost 5 bases and J 2 bases, leaving 9 bases between the germline ends. This CDR3 has 12 residues. Here the CDR3 reads CSALTDNTEAFF. CDR3 in DNA: TGCAGTGCTCTTACAGACAACACTGAAGCTTTCTTT.

V is TRBV30 and J is TRBJ2-4, with 7 bases matching TRBD2. The CDR3 sequence is 12 residues long. Germline CDR1 is GTSNPN and CDR2 is SVGIG (reference sequence). V lost 1 base to trimming and J lost 13 bases; unmatched junction nucleotides: 7. CDR3 sequence: CAWSGGQGGQYF. The DNA of the CDR3 is TGTGCCTGGAGTGGAGGGCAGGGAGGGCAGTACTTC.